This is a list of T cell receptor beta chains from one sample in a study of blood T cell repertoires in COVID-19. Some clones are missing from TCRdb's copy, which holds only in-frame ones; the method was immunoSEQ multiplex PCR. The sample lists more than 45,000 clones; approximately 87% were seen once. Sequencing input: peripheral blood. The receptor set was obtained from a human donor in a cohort sampled during active COVID-19. The CDR3 runs from the conserved cysteine through the conserved F or W. Fields, in order: V gene, clone size, D gene, J gene, CDR3 DNA, CDR3 protein. The D gene is left open where the match is weak. A clone size is listed for some rows: how often the clone was seen (once, few, many), or a class if it is expanded.

v_call: TRBV7-2
clone_size: .
d_call: TRBD1
j_call: TRBJ1-2
cdr3_nt: TGTGCCAGCAGCATCGGGACAGGGGGATCCTATGGCTACACCTTC
cdr3_aa: CASSIGTGGSYGYTF

v_call: TRBV18
clone_size: .
d_call: .
j_call: TRBJ2-1
cdr3_nt: TGTGCCAGCTCACCATTGGATCGGAGGAGCTCCTACAATGAGCAGTTCTTC
cdr3_aa: CASSPLDRRSSYNEQFF

v_call: TRBV25-1
clone_size: .
d_call: TRBD2
j_call: TRBJ2-1
cdr3_nt: TGTGCCAGCAATGCCCGCGGCGGGGGGCTCCCCTCCTACAATGAGCAGTTCTTC
cdr3_aa: CASNARGGGLPSYNEQFF

v_call: TRBV3-1/TRBV3-2
clone_size: .
d_call: TRBD2
j_call: TRBJ2-5
cdr3_nt: TGTGCCAGCCGACAGTACAGCGGGGGTGGTGAGACCCAGTACTTC
cdr3_aa: CASRQYSGGGETQYF

v_call: TRBV7-8
clone_size: .
d_call: TRBD1
j_call: TRBJ2-7
cdr3_nt: TGTGCCAGCAGCCCCCGACAGGGCGTCTACGAGCAGTACTTC
cdr3_aa: CASSPRQGVYEQYF

v_call: TRBV18
clone_size: few
d_call: TRBD1
j_call: TRBJ1-2
cdr3_nt: TGTGCCAGCTCCCCGACAGGGAAGGGGCATGGCTACACCTTC
cdr3_aa: CASSPTGKGHGYTF

v_call: TRBV5-5
clone_size: .
d_call: TRBD1
j_call: TRBJ1-2
cdr3_nt: TGTGCCAGCAGCTTAATCCTTACCGGGACAGTTAACTATGGCTACACCTTC
cdr3_aa: CASSLILTGTVNYGYTF

v_call: TRBV7-2
clone_size: .
d_call: .
j_call: TRBJ1-1
cdr3_nt: TGTGCCAGCGACCACGCGGCTGATCTGAACACTGAAGCTTTCTTT
cdr3_aa: CASDHAADLNTEAFF

v_call: TRBV13
clone_size: .
d_call: .
j_call: TRBJ2-1
cdr3_nt: TGTGCCAGCAGCTTAGGGGTTAGCGGCAGCTCCTACAATGAGCAGTTCTTC
cdr3_aa: CASSLGVSGSSYNEQFF

v_call: TRBV11-3
clone_size: .
d_call: .
j_call: TRBJ1-1
cdr3_nt: TGTGCCAGCAGCTTGTCACAGAACACTGAAGCTTTCTTT
cdr3_aa: CASSLSQNTEAFF

v_call: TRBV11-3
clone_size: .
d_call: .
j_call: TRBJ2-1
cdr3_nt: TGTGCCAGCAGCTTAGCCAGGGCCCGGTACAATGAGCAGTTCTTC
cdr3_aa: CASSLARARYNEQFF

v_call: TRBV5-1
clone_size: .
d_call: .
j_call: TRBJ2-7
cdr3_nt: TGCGCCAGCAGCCTTGACACCAACTCCTACGAGCAGTACTTC
cdr3_aa: CASSLDTNSYEQYF

v_call: TRBV7-7
clone_size: .
d_call: TRBD2
j_call: TRBJ2-3
cdr3_nt: TGTGCTAGCAGCCGCTATAGCGGGGGGGGCACAGATACGCAGTATTTT
cdr3_aa: CASSRYSGGGTDTQYF

v_call: TRBV30
clone_size: .
d_call: TRBD1
j_call: TRBJ2-3
cdr3_nt: TGTGCCTGGACCCCCGGGACAGGGACTTTCACAGATACGCAGTATTTT
cdr3_aa: CAWTPGTGTFTDTQYF

v_call: TRBV30
clone_size: .
d_call: TRBD1
j_call: TRBJ2-1
cdr3_nt: TGTGCCTGGGGGGGACAGTACAATGAGCAGTTCTTC
cdr3_aa: CAWGGQYNEQFF

v_call: TRBV9
clone_size: .
d_call: TRBD2
j_call: TRBJ2-2
cdr3_nt: TGTGCCAGCAGCACTAGCGGGGCTTCGAACACCGGGGAGCTGTTTTTT
cdr3_aa: CASSTSGASNTGELFF

v_call: TRBV18
clone_size: .
d_call: .
j_call: TRBJ1-2
cdr3_nt: TGTGCCAGCTCCCCTGGACAGTACTATGGCTACACCTTC
cdr3_aa: CASSPGQYYGYTF

v_call: TRBV7-2
clone_size: .
d_call: TRBD2
j_call: TRBJ2-5
cdr3_nt: TGTGCCAGCAGCTACCGAGCGGGGGGGCTTGAAGAGACCCAGTACTTC
cdr3_aa: CASSYRAGGLEETQYF

v_call: TRBV27
clone_size: .
d_call: TRBD2
j_call: TRBJ2-7
cdr3_nt: TGTGCCAGCAGTTTATCGCAGCGGGAAACCTACGAGCAGTACTTC
cdr3_aa: CASSLSQRETYEQYF

v_call: TRBV9
clone_size: .
d_call: .
j_call: TRBJ2-7
cdr3_nt: TGTGCCAGCAGTAGACAGGGACTTACCTACGAGCAGTACTTC
cdr3_aa: CASSRQGLTYEQYF

v_call: TRBV10-3
clone_size: .
d_call: .
j_call: TRBJ1-1
cdr3_nt: TGTGCCATCAATTCTGGGGGGGGACGAGCTTTCTTT
cdr3_aa: CAINSGGGRAFF

v_call: TRBV27
clone_size: few
d_call: TRBD1
j_call: TRBJ1-6
cdr3_nt: TGTGCCAGCAGAATCTCGACAGGGGCGCGATCACCCCTCCACTTT
cdr3_aa: CASRISTGARSPLHF

v_call: TRBV30
clone_size: .
d_call: TRBD2
j_call: TRBJ2-7
cdr3_nt: TGTGCCTGGGCCGGACTAGATTCGGCCTACGAGCAGTACTTC
cdr3_aa: CAWAGLDSAYEQYF

v_call: TRBV2
clone_size: .
d_call: TRBD2
j_call: TRBJ2-4
cdr3_nt: TGTGCCAGCAGGGGTACTAGCGTTCAGTACTTC
cdr3_aa: CASRGTSVQYF

v_call: TRBV7-2
clone_size: .
d_call: .
j_call: TRBJ2-5
cdr3_nt: TGTGCCACGGCAGACTGGGGCCTCCAAGAGACCCAGTACTTC
cdr3_aa: CATADWGLQETQYF

v_call: TRBV2
clone_size: .
d_call: TRBD1
j_call: TRBJ1-2
cdr3_nt: TGTGCCAGCCCCGGGACAGGGCTTGGCTACACCTTC
cdr3_aa: CASPGTGLGYTF

v_call: TRBV6-2/TRBV6-3
clone_size: .
d_call: TRBD2
j_call: TRBJ2-3
cdr3_nt: TGTGCCAGCAGCCAATCAGCGGGGGGCACAGATACGCAGTATTTT
cdr3_aa: CASSQSAGGTDTQYF

v_call: TRBV7-9
clone_size: .
d_call: TRBD1
j_call: TRBJ1-2
cdr3_nt: TGTGCCAGCAGTGGACAGGGCGGGGATGGCTACACCTTC
cdr3_aa: CASSGQGGDGYTF

v_call: TRBV28
clone_size: .
d_call: .
j_call: TRBJ2-7
cdr3_nt: TGTGCCAGCAGCCCAAGCTCCGGGGGGCAGTACTTC
cdr3_aa: CASSPSSGGQYF

v_call: TRBV5-1
clone_size: .
d_call: .
j_call: TRBJ2-7
cdr3_nt: TGCGCCAGCAGCTTTGGCCAGTCCTACGAGCAGTACTTC
cdr3_aa: CASSFGQSYEQYF

v_call: TRBV2
clone_size: once
d_call: TRBD1
j_call: TRBJ1-1
cdr3_nt: TGTGCCAGCAGGGAAACAGGGGGCGTAGCTTTCTTT
cdr3_aa: CASRETGGVAFF

v_call: TRBV9
clone_size: .
d_call: .
j_call: TRBJ2-1
cdr3_nt: TGTGCCAGCAGCCCCGGGACAACCTACAATGAGCAGTTCTTC
cdr3_aa: CASSPGTTYNEQFF

v_call: TRBV4-1
clone_size: .
d_call: TRBD2
j_call: TRBJ2-3
cdr3_nt: TGCGCCAGCAGCCAAACGGAGCGGGGGGCCTCAGATACGCAGTATTTT
cdr3_aa: CASSQTERGASDTQYF

v_call: TRBV13
clone_size: .
d_call: .
j_call: TRBJ1-6
cdr3_nt: TGTGCCAGCAGCAGAGGAGGCGCGTTTAGGTCACCCCTCCACTTT
cdr3_aa: CASSRGGAFRSPLHF

v_call: TRBV5-4
clone_size: .
d_call: TRBD2
j_call: TRBJ2-3
cdr3_nt: TGTGCCAGCAGACCTCTTTTGGCTAGCGGGGGGGACACAGATACGCAGTATTTT
cdr3_aa: CASRPLLASGGDTDTQYF

v_call: TRBV7-3
clone_size: .
d_call: .
j_call: TRBJ1-3
cdr3_nt: TGTGCCAGCAGCCCCGACGGGCCAGGGCCTGGAAACACCATATATTTT
cdr3_aa: CASSPDGPGPGNTIYF

v_call: TRBV7-3
clone_size: .
d_call: TRBD2
j_call: TRBJ2-3
cdr3_nt: TGTGCCAGCAGCTCATCGGTCGGGACTAGCGGCGCAGATACGCAGTATTTT
cdr3_aa: CASSSSVGTSGADTQYF

v_call: TRBV5-5
clone_size: .
d_call: TRBD2
j_call: TRBJ2-3
cdr3_nt: TGTGCCAGCAGCTTAGTCGTGAGCGGGGGGGCGACAGATACGCAGTATTTT
cdr3_aa: CASSLVVSGGATDTQYF